This entry lists 24 T cell receptor beta chains sequenced from one sample in a study of cytomegalovirus exposure and HLA in healthy donors. The repertoire was sequenced with immunoSEQ multiplex PCR; TCRdb's copy has only in-frame clones and lacks some. The sample contains a few hundred thousand clones, roughly 88% of which appear only once. The sequenced sample was PBMCs. Receptor source: a woman aged 18-29 years in good health and CMV-seronegative.

CDR3 region: CASSSRTVQLYEQYF. CDR3 nucleotide sequence: TGTGCCAGCAGTTCCCGGACAGTCCAACTCTACGAGCAGTACTTC. The rearrangement joins TRBV7-2 to TRBJ2-7; D may be TRBD1 (6 bases). Looked up from germline, CDR1 is SGHTA and CDR2 is FQGNSA. The germline V and J ends were trimmed by 6 bases and 3 bases, with 18 bases remaining between them. There are 15 residues in the CDR3.

The CDR3 protein is CASSRTGASSYEQYF. The CDR3 DNA reads as TGTGCCAGCTCCCGGACAGGGGCCAGCTCCTACGAGCAGTACTTC. The rearrangement joins TRBV18 to TRBJ2-7; 9 bases align to TRBD1. This CDR3 contains 15 residues. From germline, CDR1 is KGHSH and CDR2 LQKENI. After removal of 6 bases from V and 0 bases from J, the junction contained 6 bases not matched to a gene.

The J gene is TRBJ2-2, the V gene TRBV7-6; possibly TRBD2 for D (6 bases). The germline V and J ends were trimmed by 3 bases and 5 bases, with 13 bases remaining between them. The germline CDR1 and CDR2 sequences are SGHVS and FNYEAQ. The CDR3 runs to 15 residues. The CDR3 DNA is TGTGCCAGCAGCTTTTCCGGGAGTTGGACCGGGGAGCTGTTTTTT. The encoded protein is CASSFSGSWTGELFF.

The sample holds one count of this clone. The V call is TRBV5-1, the J call TRBJ2-1; D is uncertain. The CDR3 loop spans 15 amino acids. Trimming took off 0 bases at V and 0 bases at J, with 7 bases between the two ends. Germline V gene lookup returns CDR1 SGHRS and CDR2 YFSETQ. The DNA of the CDR3 is TGCGCCAGCAGCTTGGATATGAGCTCCTACAATGAGCAGTTCTTC. Its protein product is CASSLDMSSYNEQFF.

This chain joins TRBV28 and TRBJ2-1; TRBD2 might be the D (6 bases). The germline V gene has CDR1 MDHEN and CDR2 SYDVKM. This CDR3 contains 15 residues. V was trimmed by 6 bases and J by 9 bases, leaving 21 bases between them. The CDR3 is CASSPWEDSRSEQFF. DNA of the CDR3: TGTGCCAGCAGCCCCTGGGAGGATTCCCGGAGTGAGCAGTTCTTC.

The chain couples TRBV19 to TRBJ2-7, with 11 bases identical to TRBD2. This CDR3 has 14 residues. The V gene end was trimmed by 7 bases and the J gene end by 1 base; junction bases not matched to a gene: 3. Looked up from germline, CDR1 is LNHDA and CDR2 is SQIVND (reference sequence). The CDR3 bases are TGTGCCAGTAAGGGGACTAGCGGATCCTACGAGCAGTACTTC. It translates to CASKGTSGSYEQYF.

This chain's CDR3 is CASRTAQDRSYGYTF. In nucleotides, the CDR3 is TGCGCCAGCCGAACCGCGCAGGACAGGTCCTATGGCTACACCTTC. V is TRBV5-1 and J is TRBJ1-2; the match to TRBD1 covers 7 bases. With 7 bases clipped from V and 4 bases from J, the junction kept 13 bases outside the gene matches. Germline values: CDR1 SGHRS, CDR2 YFSETQ. This CDR3 contains 15 residues.

J is TRBJ2-7 and V is TRBV4-1; 11 positions agree with TRBD2. The CDR3 contains 16 residues. Per germline, CDR1 MGHRA and CDR2 YSYEKL. Trimming took 1 base from V and 2 from J; bases not matched to a gene: 4. CDR3 DNA sequence: TGCGCCAGCAGCCAAGTCGGGACTAGCGGAACCTACGAGCAGTACTTC. It codes for CASSQVGTSGTYEQYF.

This chain connects TRBV20-1 to TRBJ2-1; 7 bases agree with TRBD2. Trimming at V came to 6 bases and at J to 14 bases, leaving 7 bases not matched to a gene. CDR3 length equals 10 residues. CDR1 and CDR2 (germline): DFQATT, SNEGSKA (reference sequence). The CDR3 loop is CSAVGGVEFF. In DNA form, the CDR3 reads TGCAGTGCAGTGGGGGGGGTCGAGTTCTTC.

The chain joins TRBV19 to TRBJ2-7, with TRBD1 identical over 10 bases. V lost 5 bases to trimming and J lost 3 bases; unmatched junction nucleotides: 1. Germline V gives CDR1 LNHDA, CDR2 SQIVND (reference sequence). The CDR3 is 13 residues long. CDR3 sequence (DNA): TGTGCCAGTAGTTGGGACAGGGGCTACGAGCAGTACTTC. Its protein product is CASSWDRGYEQYF.

The rearrangement links TRBV7-3 to TRBJ2-1; TRBD2 matches 8 bases. With 5 bases clipped from V and 5 bases from J, the junction kept 11 bases outside the gene matches. This CDR3 has 16 residues. Germline V gene lookup returns CDR1 SGHTA and CDR2 FQGTGA. The CDR3 DNA reads as TGTGCCAGCAGCCTAAACCCGGGAGGGCCGGACAATGAGCAGTTCTTC. Protein: CASSLNPGGPDNEQFF.

V usage is TRBV6-5 and J usage is TRBJ2-6; D uncertain. Germline V lookup: CDR1 MNHEY, CDR2 SVGAGI. The CDR3 covers 14 residues. V shed 6 bases and J shed 1 base, with 7 bases lying between them. For the CDR3, the DNA is TGTGCCAGCAGATCAATGTCTGGGGCCAACGTCCTGACTTTC. It yields the protein CASRSMSGANVLTF.

The rearrangement joins TRBV7-8 to TRBJ2-7, with 15 bases fitting TRBD2. This CDR3 is 14 amino acids long. The trim removed 5 bases at V and 6 bases at J, leaving 2 bases unmatched. The germline CDR1 and CDR2 sequences are SGHVS and FQNEAQ. The CDR3 protein is CASSGLAGGGEQYF. The CDR3, as DNA: TGTGCCAGCAGCGGACTAGCGGGAGGGGGCGAGCAGTACTTC.

Here the CDR3 DNA reads TGCGCCAGCAGCTTGGCCGTAGGGGCTCCTGGGGAAAAACTGTTTTTT. Encoded protein: CASSLAVGAPGEKLFF. The chain recombines TRBV5-1 with TRBJ1-4, with D possibly being TRBD1 (5 bases). Germline assignment: CDR1 SGHRS and CDR2 YFSETQ. This CDR3 has 16 amino acids. V lost 0 bases, J lost 8 bases, and 17 bases lay in between.

The chain recombines TRBV28 with TRBJ1-2; maybe TRBD1 (6 bases). Between the trimmed V and J ends, which lost 1 base and 4 bases, there was a span of 10 bases. The V gene's germline CDR1 is MDHEN and CDR2 SYDVKM. This CDR3 comprises 14 residues. As DNA, the CDR3 is TGTGCCAGCAGTTTATCTGGGGGCACCTATGGCTACACCTTC. Protein sequence: CASSLSGGTYGYTF.

The rearrangement uses TRBV28 and TRBJ2-1; 7 positions agree with TRBD1. This CDR3 is 15 amino acids long. From germline, CDR1 is MDHEN and CDR2 SYDVKM. V was pared by 4 bases and J by 6 bases, with 9 bases of the junction left unmatched. The CDR3 sequence: CASSSRQGSRNEQFF. The CDR3 bases are TGTGCCAGCAGTTCGAGACAGGGATCGCGCAATGAGCAGTTCTTC.

The V and J genes are TRBV5-1 and TRBJ1-1; no reliable D call. The CDR3 contains 16 residues. V was shortened by 0 bases and J by 0 bases, with 12 bases between the two germline ends. Germline V CDR1 and CDR2: SGHRS, YFSETQ. The CDR3 loop is CASSLAGGSVNTEAFF. CDR3 nucleotide sequence: TGCGCCAGCAGCTTGGCCGGTGGTTCGGTGAACACTGAAGCTTTCTTT.

The CDR3 sequence is CASSLASSTYPYEQYF. In DNA form, the CDR3 reads TGCGCCAGCAGCTTGGCCTCTAGCACTTACCCCTACGAGCAGTACTTC. The V call is TRBV5-1, the J call TRBJ2-7; a possible D gene is TRBD2 (5 bases). CDR1 and CDR2 (germline): SGHRS, YFSETQ. The CDR3 has 16 amino acids. Between the trimmed V and J ends, which lost 0 bases and 2 bases, there was a span of 15 bases.

The V gene is TRBV18, the J gene TRBJ2-2; D unclear. Germline CDR1 and CDR2: KGHSH and LQKENI. The V end was cut by 1 base, the J end by 2 bases, with 8 bases between. The CDR3 consists of 15 residues. The chain's CDR3 is CASSPRRINTGELFF. Here the CDR3 DNA reads TGTGCCAGCTCACCACGGCGGATAAACACCGGGGAGCTGTTTTTT.

The sample holds a few counts of this clone. The V and J genes are TRBV14 and TRBJ2-1; TRBD2 matches 10 bases. The CDR3 has 15 amino acids. The germline CDR1 and CDR2 sequences are SGHDN and FVKESK. J was trimmed by 12 bases and V by 1 base; bases with no gene match: 9. The CDR3 DNA is TGTGCCAGCAGCCAAGCAGCGGGAGGGCCGGTGGGGCAGTTCTTC. Its translation is CASSQAAGGPVGQFF. Looking up the rest from reference TRBV14 and TRBJ2-1 gives the full variable domain: EAGVTQFPSHSVIEKGQTVTLRCDPISGHDNLYWYRRVMGKEIKFLLHFVKESKQDESGMPNNRFLAERTGGTYSTLKVQPAELEDSGVYFCASSQAAGGPVGQFFGPGTRLTVL.

The J gene is TRBJ2-7, the V gene TRBV18; tentative D call: TRBD1 (6 bases). Germline V gives CDR1 KGHSH, CDR2 LQKENI. CDR3 length: 15 amino acids. The V end lost 1 base, the J end lost 4 bases, and 14 bases lay between the germline ends. The CDR3 sequence is CASSPHRALSYEQYF. DNA of the CDR3: TGTGCCAGCTCACCACACAGGGCCTTATCATACGAGCAGTACTTC.

This rearrangement joins TRBV13 to TRBJ2-4; TRBD2 might be the D (5 bases). Germline CDR1 PRHDT, CDR2 FYEKMQ (reference sequence). V lost 2 bases and J 1 base, leaving 12 bases between the germline ends. This CDR3 comprises 16 residues. The CDR3 sequence is CASSLTGRRAKNIQYF. The CDR3 nucleotides are TGTGCCAGCAGCTTAACGGGCAGGAGGGCCAAAAACATTCAGTACTTC.

The rearrangement uses TRBV7-8 and TRBJ2-3; D possibly corresponds to TRBD2 (5 bases). Germline V lookup: CDR1 SGHVS, CDR2 FQNEAQ. The CDR3 contains 15 residues. Trimming removed 5 bases from V and 6 bases from J, with 18 bases in between. In DNA form, the CDR3 reads TGTGCCAGCAGCCCCGGGGTAGGGCGCGGGGATACGCAGTATTTT. Its translation: CASSPGVGRGDTQYF.

This chain joins TRBV11-2 and TRBJ2-1; possible D gene TRBD1, 5 bases. The length of the CDR3 is 14 residues. V dropped 3 bases and J dropped 9 bases, with 15 bases sitting between them. Germline V gene sequence: CDR1 SGHAT, CDR2 FQNNGV. CDR3 bases: TGTGCCAGCAGCTTTATCCAGGGCCTTGGTGAGCAGTTCTTC. Translation: CASSFIQGLGEQFF.